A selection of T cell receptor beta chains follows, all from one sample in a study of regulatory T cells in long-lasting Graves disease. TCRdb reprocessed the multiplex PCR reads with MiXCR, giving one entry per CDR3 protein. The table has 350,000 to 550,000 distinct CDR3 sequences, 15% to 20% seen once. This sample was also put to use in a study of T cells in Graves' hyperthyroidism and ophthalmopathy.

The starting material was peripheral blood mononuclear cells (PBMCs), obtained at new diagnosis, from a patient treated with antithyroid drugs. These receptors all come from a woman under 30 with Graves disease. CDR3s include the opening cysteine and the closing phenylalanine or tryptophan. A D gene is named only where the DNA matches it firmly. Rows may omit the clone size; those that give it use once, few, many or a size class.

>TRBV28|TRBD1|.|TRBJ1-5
CASSHHRGNGNQPQHF
TGTGCCAGCAGTCACCACAGGGGTAATGGCAATCAGCCCCAGCATTTT
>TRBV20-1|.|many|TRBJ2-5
CSASGTGEVETQYF
TGCAGTGCTAGTGGAACGGGGGAGGTGGAGACCCAGTACTTC
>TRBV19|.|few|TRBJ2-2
CASSIELRGTGELFF
TGTGCCAGTAGTATTGAACTACGGGGCACCGGGGAGCTGTTTTTT
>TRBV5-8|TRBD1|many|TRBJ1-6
CASSLDRGSPLHF
TGTGCCAGCAGCTTGGACAGGGGTTCACCCCTCCACTTT
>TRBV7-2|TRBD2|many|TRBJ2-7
CASSLVSSGSEQYF
TGTGCCAGCAGCTTAGTCTCTAGCGGGAGCGAGCAGTACTTC
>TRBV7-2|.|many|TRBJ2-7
CASSLDPGFSYEQYF
TGTGCCAGCAGCTTAGACCCGGGATTCTCCTACGAGCAGTACTTC
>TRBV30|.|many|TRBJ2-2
CAWSLSGELFF
TGTGCCTGGAGTTTGAGCGGGGAGCTGTTTTTT
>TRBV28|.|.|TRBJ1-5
CASTHRWGGSNQPQHF
TGTGCCAGCACCCATAGATGGGGGGGTAGCAATCAGCCCCAGCATTTT
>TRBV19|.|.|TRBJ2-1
CASSIFAEGYNEQFF
TGTGCCAGTAGTATATTTGCGGAGGGCTACAATGAGCAGTTCTTC
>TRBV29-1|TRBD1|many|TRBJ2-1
CSARQGSYNEQFF
TGCAGCGCCCGACAGGGCTCCTACAATGAGCAGTTCTTC
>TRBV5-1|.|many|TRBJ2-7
CASSFGVLSYEQYF
TGCGCCAGCAGCTTTGGGGTTCTCTCCTACGAGCAGTACTTC
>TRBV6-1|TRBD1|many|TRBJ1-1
CASIGRGTNTEAFF
TGTGCCAGCATAGGCAGGGGGACCAACACTGAAGCTTTCTTT
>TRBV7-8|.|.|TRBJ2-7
CASTPGRSYEQYF
TGTGCCAGCACCCCGGGGAGAAGCTACGAGCAGTACTTC
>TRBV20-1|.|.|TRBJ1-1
CSARGGGGTEAFF
TGCAGTGCTAGAGGTGGGGGGGGGACTGAAGCTTTCTTT
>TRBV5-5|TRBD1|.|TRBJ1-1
CASSYYRGSGTEAFF
TGTGCCAGCAGCTATTACAGGGGTTCGGGCACTGAAGCTTTCTTT
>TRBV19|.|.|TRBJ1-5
CASNPQENSNQPQHF
TGTGCCAGTAATCCGCAGGAGAATAGCAATCAGCCCCAGCATTTT
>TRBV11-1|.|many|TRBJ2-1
CASSRRTGSYNEQFF
TGTGCCAGCAGCCGGCGCACGGGGTCCTACAATGAGCAGTTCTTC
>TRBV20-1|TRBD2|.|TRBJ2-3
CSASPFTSGASDTQYF
TGCAGTGCTAGCCCTTTTACCAGCGGGGCATCAGATACGCAGTATTTT
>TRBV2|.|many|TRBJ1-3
CASRSLGNTIYF
TGTGCCAGCAGGTCTTTGGGAAACACCATATATTTT
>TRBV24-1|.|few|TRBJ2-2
CATSDPPFTGELFF
TGTGCCACCAGTGACCCGCCCTTCACCGGGGAGCTGTTTTTT
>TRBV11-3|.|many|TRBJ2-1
CASSLGGQGFRSYNEQFF
TGTGCCAGCAGCTTAGGAGGTCAGGGGTTCCGCTCCTACAATGAGCAGTTCTTC
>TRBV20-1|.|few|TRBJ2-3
CSASVGAGVDTQYF
TGCAGTGCTAGCGTGGGGGCGGGGGTGGATACGCAGTATTTT
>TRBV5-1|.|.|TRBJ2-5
CASSFTATQETQYF
TGCGCCAGCAGCTTCACCGCAACACAAGAGACCCAGTACTTC
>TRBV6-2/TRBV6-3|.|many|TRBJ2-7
CASRKSGQPYEQYF
TGTGCCAGCCGAAAGAGCGGGCAACCCTACGAGCAGTACTTC
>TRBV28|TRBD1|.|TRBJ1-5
CASSGDRESNQPQHF
TGTGCCAGCAGTGGGGACAGGGAAAGCAATCAGCCCCAGCATTTT
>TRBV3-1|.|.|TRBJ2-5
CASSQDLEFSETQYF
TGTGCCAGCAGCCAAGATTTGGAGTTTTCAGAGACCCAGTACTTC
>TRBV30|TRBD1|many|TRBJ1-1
CAWSVQGPGYTEAFF
TGTGCCTGGAGTGTACAGGGGCCAGGGTACACTGAAGCTTTCTTT
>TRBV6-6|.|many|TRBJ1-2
CASSYSVWNYGYTF
TGTGCCAGCAGTTACTCGGTCTGGAACTATGGCTACACCTTC
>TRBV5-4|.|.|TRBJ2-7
CASSKDLDPYEQYF
TGTGCCAGCAGCAAGGACCTGGATCCGTACGAGCAGTACTTC
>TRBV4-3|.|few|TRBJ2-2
CASIHSVGELFF
TGCGCCAGCATCCACTCGGTCGGGGAGCTGTTTTTT
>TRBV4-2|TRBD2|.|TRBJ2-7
CASSQEWASGRGYEQYF
TGTGCCAGCAGCCAAGAATGGGCTAGCGGGAGAGGGTACGAGCAGTACTTC
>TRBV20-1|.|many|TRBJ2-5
CSAKQETQYF
TGCAGTGCTAAACAAGAGACCCAGTACTTC
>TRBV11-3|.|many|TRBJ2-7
CASTTGGTHYEQYF
TGTGCCAGCACTACCGGGGGAACCCACTACGAGCAGTACTTC
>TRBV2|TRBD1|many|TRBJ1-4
CASSEARRQGVVF
TGTGCCAGCAGTGAAGCGCGGAGACAGGGTGTAGTTTTT
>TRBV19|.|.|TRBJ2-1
CASNVGPGEQFF
TGTGCCAGTAATGTGGGGCCCGGTGAGCAGTTCTTC
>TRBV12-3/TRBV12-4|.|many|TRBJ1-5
CASSLGQRNQPQHF
TGTGCCAGCAGTTTAGGACAGCGAAATCAGCCCCAGCATTTT
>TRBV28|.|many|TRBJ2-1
CASSIGGFSYNEQFF
TGTGCCAGCAGTATTGGCGGATTCTCCTACAATGAGCAGTTCTTC
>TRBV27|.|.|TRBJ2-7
CASRRQANYEQYF
TGTGCCAGCAGGAGACAGGCGAACTACGAGCAGTACTTC
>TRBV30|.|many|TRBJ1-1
CAWRFNTEAFF
TGTGCCTGGAGGTTCAACACTGAAGCTTTCTTT
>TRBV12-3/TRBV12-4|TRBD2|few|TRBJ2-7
CASRPSGNSYEQYF
TGTGCCAGCAGACCTAGCGGTAATTCCTACGAGCAGTACTTC
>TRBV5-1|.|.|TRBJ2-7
CASSGGNPYEQYF
TGCGCCAGCAGCGGGGGGAACCCCTACGAGCAGTACTTC
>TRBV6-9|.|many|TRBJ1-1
CASSYGPGTEAFF
TGTGCCAGCAGTTACGGCCCGGGCACTGAAGCTTTCTTT
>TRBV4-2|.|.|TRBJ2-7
CASSQDFQVDYEQYF
TGTGCCAGCAGCCAAGATTTTCAGGTCGACTACGAGCAGTACTTC
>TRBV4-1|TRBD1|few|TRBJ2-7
CASSLRGQGIYEQYF
TGCGCCAGCAGCCTCCGGGGACAGGGGATTTACGAGCAGTACTTC
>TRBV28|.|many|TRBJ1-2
CASSTQDGYTF
TGTGCCAGCAGTACGCAGGATGGCTACACCTTC
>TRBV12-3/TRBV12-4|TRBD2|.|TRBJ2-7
CASSRGGTSEQYF
TGTGCCAGCAGCCGAGGGGGGACTAGCGAGCAGTACTTC
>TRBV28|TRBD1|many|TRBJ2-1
CASSPAGQAFRTRNEQFF
TGTGCCAGCAGCCCAGCTGGACAGGCCTTCCGAACTAGGAATGAGCAGTTCTTC
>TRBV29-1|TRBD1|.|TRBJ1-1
CSVVRTGTTEAFF
TGCAGCGTTGTTAGGACAGGGACCACTGAAGCTTTCTTT